This T cell receptor beta chain was sequenced in a study of blood T cell repertoires in COVID-19. Study information: Whether acute or convalescent, the COVID-19 samples came from the United States, Italy and Spain. PBMCs, B-cell-depleted T cells, or T cells provided the cDNA or gDNA that made up the material.

In the original analysis: Amplified reference gene primers provided the basis for estimating nucleated cell counts. Using immunoSEQ multiplex PCR, the repertoire was profiled, and TCRdb retains in-frame clones only, with some absent. For V, J and clone size, that table is used; D and trimming come from the DNA. Of 200,000 to 250,000 clones listed, about 88% are singletons. Sequencing input: peripheral blood. This receptor was obtained from an older woman with acute or convalescent COVID-19.

CDR3 sequence: CASSIGWGNTEAFF. The CDR3 nucleotides read TGTGCCAGTAGTATTGGGTGGGGCAACACTGAAGCTTTCTTT. The chain links TRBV19 to TRBJ1-1; D might be TRBD1 (5 bases). The CDR3 is 14 amino acids. Germline CDR1 reads LNHDA; CDR2 reads SQIVND (reference sequence). V was trimmed by 3 bases and J by 2 bases, leaving 10 bases between them.